Detailed here is one T cell receptor (beta chain). The sample originates from a study of control samples from healthy donors and cancer patients. The table came from immunoSEQ multiplex PCR; TCRdb's copy has only in-frame clones and leaves some out. The sample lists about 170,000 clones; 75% to 95% were seen once. The CDR3 is 15 amino acids. Trimming removed 5 bases at V and 1 base at J, with 14 bases between. In germline, CDR1 is MGHDK, CDR2 SYGVNS. The V gene is TRBV25-1, the J gene TRBJ2-5, with a weak D call TRBD2 (7 bases). The sequence was collected from a woman between 40 and 55 years old in good health. The sequencing sample was made of blood. CDR3 DNA sequence: TGTGCCAGCAGTCCGGGGGGCGTGCTCCAAGAGACCCAGTACTTC. The encoded protein is CASSPGGVLQETQYF.